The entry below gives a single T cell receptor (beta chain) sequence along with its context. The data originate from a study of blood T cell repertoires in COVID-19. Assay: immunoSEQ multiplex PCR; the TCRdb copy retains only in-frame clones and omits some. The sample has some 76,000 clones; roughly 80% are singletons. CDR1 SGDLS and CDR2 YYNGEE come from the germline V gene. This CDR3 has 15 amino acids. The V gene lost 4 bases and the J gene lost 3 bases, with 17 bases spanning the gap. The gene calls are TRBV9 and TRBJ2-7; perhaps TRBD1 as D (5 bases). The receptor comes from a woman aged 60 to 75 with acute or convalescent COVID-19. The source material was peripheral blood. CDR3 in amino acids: CASSIQDGQFYEQYF. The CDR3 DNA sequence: TGTGCCAGCAGCATTCAGGACGGACAATTCTACGAGCAGTACTTC.